Below, one T cell receptor beta chain is given with its context. This specimen belongs to a study of blood T cell repertoires in COVID-19. For the study at large: PBMCs, B-cell-depleted T cells, or T cells provided the cDNA or gDNA that made up the material.

This table comes from immunoSEQ multiplex PCR, and its TCRdb copy is limited to in-frame clones, with some not included. Of a few hundred thousand clones in the sample, 88% were seen once. Germline loops: CDR1 LGHNA, CDR2 YSLEER. J lost 5 bases, V lost 3 bases, and 5 bases had no gene match. The CDR3 contains 15 residues. The sequence was obtained from a man between 18 and 35 years old with active or convalescent COVID-19. This sequence joins TRBV4-3 and TRBJ2-7; 12 bases align to TRBD1. Specimen: peripheral blood. CDR3 sequence (DNA): TGCGCCAGCAGCCAGGGGACAGGGGGCGGAAACGAGCAGTACTTC. This sequence encodes CASSQGTGGGNEQYF.